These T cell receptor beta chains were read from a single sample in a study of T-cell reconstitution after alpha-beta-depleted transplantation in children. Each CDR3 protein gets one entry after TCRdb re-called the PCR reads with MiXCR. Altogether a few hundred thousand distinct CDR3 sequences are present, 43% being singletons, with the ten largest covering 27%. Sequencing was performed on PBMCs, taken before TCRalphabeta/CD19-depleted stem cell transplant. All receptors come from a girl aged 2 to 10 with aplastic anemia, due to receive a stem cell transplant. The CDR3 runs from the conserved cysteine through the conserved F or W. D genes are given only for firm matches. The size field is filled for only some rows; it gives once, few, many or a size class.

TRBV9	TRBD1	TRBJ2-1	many	TGTGCCAGCAGCGCGCTACAGGGGCGGGCATACAATGAGCAGTTCTTC	CASSALQGRAYNEQFF
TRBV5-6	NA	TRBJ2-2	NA	TGTGCCAGCAGCTGGATGAGGGGGATGGACACCGGGGAGCTGTTTTTT	CASSWMRGMDTGELFF
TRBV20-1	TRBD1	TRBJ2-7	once	TGCTGTGCGGCACGGACAGGGTCGGATTACGAGCAGTACTTC	CCAARTGSDYEQYF
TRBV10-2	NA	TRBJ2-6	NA	TGCGCCAGCGATGAGTCCTCTGGGGCCAACGTCCTGACTTTC	CASDESSGANVLTF
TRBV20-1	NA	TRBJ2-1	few	TGCAGTGCAAGGGATTTGCGGGGACAGCGGTTGGATGAGCAGTTCTTC	CSARDLRGQRLDEQFF
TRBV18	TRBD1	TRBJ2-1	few	TGTGCCAGCTCAAAGGACAGGGGGCAGGGCAATGAGCAGTTCTTC	CASSKDRGQGNEQFF
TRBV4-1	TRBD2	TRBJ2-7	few	TGCGCCAGCAGCCAAGGACCCCTAGCGGGAGCCCCCTACGAGCAGTACTTC	CASSQGPLAGAPYEQYF
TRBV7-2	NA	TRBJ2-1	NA	TGTGCCAGCACCCCCACCCGCGAGCAGTTCTTC	CASTPTREQFF
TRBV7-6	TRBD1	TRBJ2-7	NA	TGTGCCAGCAGCTTTACAGGGGGATCGGGCTACGAGCAGTACTTC	CASSFTGGSGYEQYF
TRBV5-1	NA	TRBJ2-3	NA	TGCGCCAGCAGCGATGACAGGAAGGTCGGAGATACGCAGTATTTT	CASSDDRKVGDTQYF
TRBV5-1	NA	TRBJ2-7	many	TGCGCCAGCAGCACACAGGGCTCCTACGAGCAGTACTTC	CASSTQGSYEQYF
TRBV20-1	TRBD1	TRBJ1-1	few	TGCAGTGCTCCATCGCCTGAGACAGGGGTTGAAGCTTTCTTT	CSAPSPETGVEAFF
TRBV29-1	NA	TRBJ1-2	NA	TGCAGCGTTTCCCCAATCGGGGGTTCGGACTATGGCTACACCTTC	CSVSPIGGSDYGYTF
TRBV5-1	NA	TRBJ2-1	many	TGCGCCAGCGGGAGGACCTACAATGAGCAGTTCTTC	CASGRTYNEQFF
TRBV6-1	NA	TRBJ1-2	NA	TGTGCCAGCAGTGTAGGCTTCTCGGGGGAGTATGGCTACACCTTC	CASSVGFSGEYGYTF
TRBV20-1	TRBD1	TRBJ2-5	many	TGCAGTGCTCTGCCCGGGACAGGGGCGAGGGAGACCCAGTACTTC	CSALPGTGARETQYF
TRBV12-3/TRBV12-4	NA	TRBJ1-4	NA	TGTGCCAGCAGTTTATCAGGTTCTAATGAAAAACTGTTTTTT	CASSLSGSNEKLFF
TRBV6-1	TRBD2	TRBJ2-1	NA	TGTGCCAGCAGTCGGGACTACCTTGGTGAGCAGTTCTTC	CASSRDYLGEQFF
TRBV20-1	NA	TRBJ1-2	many	TGCAGTGCTAGCCTTACCCACGAGGGGGGTGGCTACACCTTC	CSASLTHEGGGYTF
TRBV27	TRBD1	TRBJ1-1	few	TGTGCCAAGACAGGGGAGACTGAAGCTTTCTTT	CAKTGETEAFF
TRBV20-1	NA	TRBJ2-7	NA	TGCAGTGCAAATCAGGGGTCGGGGGCGTACGAGCAGTACTTC	CSANQGSGAYEQYF
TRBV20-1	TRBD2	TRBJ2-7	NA	TGCAGTGCTGGGGGACTAGCGGGGGATCGGGAGGAGCAGTACTTC	CSAGGLAGDREEQYF
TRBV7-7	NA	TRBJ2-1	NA	TGTGCCAGCAGCCCGACTCAGGGATCCCTCAATGAGCAGTTCTTC	CASSPTQGSLNEQFF
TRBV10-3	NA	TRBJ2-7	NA	TGTGCCATCAGTGTCGGGACATACGAGCAGTACTTC	CAISVGTYEQYF
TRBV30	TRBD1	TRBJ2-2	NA	TGTGCCTGGAGTGTGGGACAGGCGAACACCGGGGAGCTGTTTTTT	CAWSVGQANTGELFF
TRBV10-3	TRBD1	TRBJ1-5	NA	TGTGCCATCAGTGAGGGGGGACAGCTCAATCAGCCCCAGCATTTT	CAISEGGQLNQPQHF
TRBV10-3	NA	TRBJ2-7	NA	TGTGCCATCAGCAAAGGGTACGAGCAGTACTTC	CAISKGYEQYF
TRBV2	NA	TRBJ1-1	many	TGTGCCAGCAGGGCGGAGATGAACACTGAAGCTTTCTTT	CASRAEMNTEAFF
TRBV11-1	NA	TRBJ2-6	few	TGTGCCAGCAGCTTAGGGCTTGGGGACGCAAGCTCTGGGGCCAACGTCCTGACTTTC	CASSLGLGDASSGANVLTF
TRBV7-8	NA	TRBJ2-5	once	TGTGCCAGCAGCTTACTAGCCCACAAGACCCAGTACTTC	CASSLLAHKTQYF
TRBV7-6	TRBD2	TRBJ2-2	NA	TGTGCCAGCAGCCCTGGACTAGCGGGGGGGAACACCGGGGAGCTGTTTTTT	CASSPGLAGGNTGELFF
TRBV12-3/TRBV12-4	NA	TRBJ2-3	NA	TGTGCCAGCAGCCCGCGGTCCCAGTCTCCAGATACGCAGTATTTT	CASSPRSQSPDTQYF
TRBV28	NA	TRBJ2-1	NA	TGTGCCAGCAGTTTATCCCTGGGACTGCCTTCCTACAATGAGCAGTTCTTC	CASSLSLGLPSYNEQFF
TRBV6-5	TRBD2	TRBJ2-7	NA	TGTGCCAGCAGTTACTCCCTCGGACTAGCGGTATACGAGCAGTACTTC	CASSYSLGLAVYEQYF
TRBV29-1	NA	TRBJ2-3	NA	TGCAGCGTTGTGGGGCTGGATCACGGAGATACGCAGTATTTT	CSVVGLDHGDTQYF
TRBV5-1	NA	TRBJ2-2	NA	TGCGCCAGCAGCTTGGGCAGCCCGAACACCGGGGAGCTGTTTTTT	CASSLGSPNTGELFF
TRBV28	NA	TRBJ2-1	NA	TGTGCCAGCAGTTTTGGTGTGCAGGAGTTCTTC	CASSFGVQEFF
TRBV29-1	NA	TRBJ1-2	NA	TGCAGCGTTGGCCCCGGAATCTATGGCTACACCTTC	CSVGPGIYGYTF
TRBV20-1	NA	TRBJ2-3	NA	TGCAGTGCTAGAGAGAGGGAAGCAGATACGCAGTATTTT	CSAREREADTQYF
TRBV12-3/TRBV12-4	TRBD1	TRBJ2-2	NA	TGTGCCAGCAACCCGGACAGGGGCCCCACCGGGGAGCTGTTTTTT	CASNPDRGPTGELFF
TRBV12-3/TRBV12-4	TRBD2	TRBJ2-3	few	TGTGCCAGCAGCAGCGGGAGATTAACAGATACGCAGTATTTT	CASSSGRLTDTQYF
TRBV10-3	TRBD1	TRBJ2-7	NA	TGTGCCATCAGTGGACAGGGGCAGTACGAGCAGTACTTC	CAISGQGQYEQYF
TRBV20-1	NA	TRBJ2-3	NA	TGCAGTGCTAGACAGACCACAGATACGCAGTATTTT	CSARQTTDTQYF
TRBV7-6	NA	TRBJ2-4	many	TGTGCCAGCAGCCCCCTAGTCGGAGCCAAAAACATTCAGTACTTC	CASSPLVGAKNIQYF
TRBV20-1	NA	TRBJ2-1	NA	TGCAGTGCAATTGCGGCGAAGGGCAATGAGCAGTTCTTC	CSAIAAKGNEQFF
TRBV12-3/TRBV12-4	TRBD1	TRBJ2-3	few	TGTGCCAGCACATCCGGGACAGACTTCTACACAGATACGCAGTATTTT	CASTSGTDFYTDTQYF
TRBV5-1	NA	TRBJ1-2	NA	TGCGCCAGCAGCCCGGTCGGAGGGGGGATTATACTATATGGCTACACCTTC	CASSPVGGGIILYGYTF
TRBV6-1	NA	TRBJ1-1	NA	TGTGCCAGCAGTCCCCAAATAACCCCAGGGGAGGAAGCTTTCTTT	CASSPQITPGEEAFF